This T cell receptor (beta chain) was found in a study of cytomegalovirus exposure and HLA in healthy donors. PCR used 60 Vbeta primers and 13 Jbeta primers. Per the original methods: Later work found approximately 87 million unique TCR beta chains, with some 11 million shared. The assay was immunoSEQ multiplex PCR, and TCRdb's table has in-frame clones only and misses some. V and J calls and clone size come straight from that table; D and trimming were deduced from the DNA. The sample table sets out more than 95,000 clones. The germline V gene encodes CDR1 SGHRS and CDR2 YFSETQ. Trimming at V came to 3 bases and at J to 1 base, leaving 7 bases not matched to a gene. This CDR3 has 15 amino acids. Study-level findings and limits: TCR beta sequences reportedly predicted the HLA-A and HLA-B alleles of most subjects accurately. An analysis done earlier found most TCR beta V segments productive about 90% or about 30% of the time. Associated with cytomegalovirus, according to the listing, were 150 to 200 TCR beta chains.

A note on this clone: Its antigen is as yet unknown.

The genes are TRBV5-1 and TRBJ2-7; 7 bases match TRBD2. The sample consisted of PBMCs. The sequence was collected from a man between 35 and 55 years old in good health and CMV-seronegative. The CDR3: CASSSGAGLSYEQYF. CDR3 DNA sequence: TGCGCCAGCAGCTCAGGAGCGGGACTGTCCTACGAGCAGTACTTC.